This entry lists 28 T cell receptor beta chains sequenced from one sample in a study of technical replicates of blood from a handful of donors (dated by TCRdb to about 2017). Preparation of the library involved the immunoSEQ multiplex PCR assay. TCRdb provides this immuneACCESS table in a form limited to in-frame rearrangements. Some clones are lacking; in checked studies, under half of them reflect an unresolved V gene, and why the rest are absent is not known. This sample comprises 15,000 to 17,000 clones, approximately 90% of them detected only once. The top ten clonotypes cover about an eighth of the sample. The sequencing sample was made of PBMCs. The receptors here all came from a human donor in good health.

The chain employs TRBV30 and TRBJ1-1, with D hard to call. The V and J ends lost 8 bases and 0 bases respectively, with 10 bases between them. This CDR3 is 12 amino acids long. CDR1 and CDR2 from the germline V gene are GTSNPN and SVGIG (reference sequence). The CDR3 DNA reads TGTGCCGCTTCCCGGTTGAACACTGAAGCTTTCTTT. Its protein product is CAASRLNTEAFF.

This sequence joins TRBV21-1 and TRBJ2-3; no DNA check was done on the table's D call, TRBD2. TRBV21-1 is recorded as a pseudogene. The CDR3 totals 15 residues. Written as DNA, the CDR3 is TGTGCCAGCAGCCCCGGGAAGCTACCGTGGCCGCGGTGGTATTTT. It codes for CASSPGKLPWPRWYF.

V gene TRBV2 combines with J gene TRBJ2-2; D possibly corresponds to TRBD1 (6 bases). Germline CDR1 is SNHLY and CDR2 is FYNNEI. Trimming pared 3 bases from V and 0 bases from J, leaving 8 bases between. The CDR3 has 15 amino acids. The chain's CDR3 is CASSEGATNTGELFF. CDR3 in DNA: TGTGCCAGCAGTGAGGGGGCCACGAACACCGGGGAGCTGTTTTTT. The variable domain in full, completed from reference TRBV2 and TRBJ2-2, reads EPEVTQTPSHQVTQMGQEVILRCVPISNHLYFYWYRQILGQKVEFLVSFYNNEISEKSEIFDDQFSVERPDGSNFTLKIRSTKLEDSAMYFCASSEGATNTGELFFGEGSRLTVL.

The chain couples TRBV5-4 to TRBJ2-3; 7 bases are shared with TRBD2. CDR3 size: 16 residues. With 5 bases clipped from V and 0 bases from J, the junction kept 9 bases outside the gene matches. Germline V lookup: CDR1 SGHNT, CDR2 YYREEE (reference sequence). CDR3 residues: CASRDESGASTDTQYF. The CDR3 nucleotides read TGTGCCAGCAGAGATGAAAGCGGGGCAAGCACAGATACGCAGTATTTT. The complete variable domain, with remaining parts taken from reference TRBV5-4 and TRBJ2-3, reads ETGVTQSPTHLIKTRGQQVTLRCSSQSGHNTVSWYQQALGQGPQFIFQYYREEENGRGNFPPRFSGLQFPNYSSELNVNALELDDSALYLCASRDESGASTDTQYFGPGTRLTVL.

The chain has TRBV5-1 and TRBJ2-1, with a weak D call TRBD1 (6 bases). V was cut by 3 bases and J by 0 bases, with 13 bases left in between. The CDR3 loop spans 16 amino acids. Germline V gene lookup returns CDR1 SGHRS and CDR2 YFSETQ. CDR3 sequence: CASSSQGDSSYNEQFF. The CDR3 coding sequence is TGCGCCAGCAGCTCACAGGGCGACAGCTCCTACAATGAGCAGTTCTTC.

The chain recombines TRBV10-1 with TRBJ1-5; D is unresolved. Germline V CDR1 and CDR2: WNHNN, SYGVQD (reference sequence). V was cut by 4 bases and J by 2 bases, with 12 bases left in between. The CDR3 has 15 residues. CDR3 protein: CASSGEPGGNQPQHF. DNA of the CDR3: TGCGCCAGCAGTGGAGAACCCGGGGGCAATCAGCCCCAGCATTTT.

Only one count was recorded for this clone. The rearrangement links TRBV5-1 to TRBJ2-3; 9 nucleotides match TRBD2. Germline CDR1 SGHRS, CDR2 YFSETQ. V shed 4 bases, J shed 5 bases, and the junction held 11 bases outside the gene matches. The CDR3 runs to 16 residues. CDR3 in amino acids: CASSPTVAGGGDTQYF. CDR3 nucleotide sequence: TGCGCCAGCAGCCCCACGGTGGCGGGAGGGGGAGATACGCAGTATTTT.

V is TRBV18 and J is TRBJ2-7; 9 positions agree with TRBD1. V trimming: 3 bases; J trimming: 6 bases; junction bases outside the gene matches: 12. Germline V lookup: CDR1 KGHSH, CDR2 LQKENI. This CDR3 contains 16 residues. CDR3 in amino acids: CASSPRDRDLLAEQYF. CDR3 in DNA: TGTGCCAGCTCACCCCGGGACAGGGACCTCCTCGCCGAGCAGTACTTC.

The J gene is TRBJ2-7, the V gene TRBV18; D possibly corresponds to TRBD2 (5 bases). Germline assignment: CDR1 KGHSH and CDR2 LQKENI. The CDR3 has 14 residues. Trimming took 5 bases from V and 2 from J, leaving 13 bases between them. CDR3 bases: TGTGCCAGCTCAATAGGAGTCGGGGCCTACGAGCAGTACTTC. Its protein is CASSIGVGAYEQYF.

CDR3 DNA: TGTGCCTGGACGGGGACTAGCATGGACAATGAGCAGTTCTTC. Translation gives CAWTGTSMDNEQFF. The chain employs TRBV30 and TRBJ2-1; 9 nucleotides agree with TRBD2. This CDR3 has 14 amino acids. The germline V gene encodes CDR1 GTSNPN and CDR2 SVGIG (reference sequence). With 4 bases clipped from V and 5 bases from J, the junction kept 6 bases outside the gene matches.

This clone was counted once. The genes are TRBV7-9 and TRBJ2-7; D may be TRBD2 (5 bases). The CDR3 covers 13 residues. The V and J ends lost 2 bases and 0 bases respectively, with 5 bases between them. Looked up from germline, CDR1 is SEHNR and CDR2 is FQNEAQ (reference sequence). In DNA, the CDR3 is TGTGCCAGCAGCTTACGGGGCTCCTACGAGCAGTACTTC. It is translated as CASSLRGSYEQYF.

The chain joins TRBV4-1 to TRBJ1-5; 7 bases agree with TRBD1. This CDR3 is built from 17 residues. V was clipped by 1 base and J by 6 bases; unmatched bases: 12. Germline V gene data show CDR1 as MGHRA and CDR2 as YSYEKL. In nucleotides, the CDR3 is TGCGCCAGCAGCCAAGGCGAAGGGGGCGCGGAGGGTCAGCCCCAGCATTTT. Protein sequence: CASSQGEGGAEGQPQHF.

V gene TRBV5-1 combines with J gene TRBJ2-1; D is possibly TRBD2 (6 bases). The V and J ends lost 3 bases and 0 bases respectively, with 13 bases between them. This CDR3 spans 16 amino acids. The germline CDR1 and CDR2 sequences are SGHRS and YFSETQ. The CDR3 sequence is CASSSGTGSSYNEQFF. CDR3 DNA: TGCGCCAGCAGCTCGGGGACTGGGAGCTCCTACAATGAGCAGTTCTTC. The whole variable domain, filled in from reference TRBV5-1 and TRBJ2-1, reads KAGVTQTPRYLIKTRGQQVTLSCSPISGHRSVSWYQQTPGQGLQFLFEYFSETQRNKGNFPGRFSGRQFSNSRSEMNVSTLELGDSALYLCASSSGTGSSYNEQFFGPGTRLTVL.

The chain uses TRBV6-6 and TRBJ2-7; D perhaps matches TRBD2 (5 bases). The CDR3 consists of 13 residues. V shed 6 bases and J shed 1 base, with 10 bases lying between them. Germline lookup yields CDR1 MNHNY and CDR2 SVGAGI (reference sequence). The CDR3 DNA follows: TGTGCCAGCAGAGGCGGGTTTTCCTACGAGCAGTACTTC. This translates into CASRGGFSYEQYF.

The V and J genes are TRBV27 and TRBJ1-2; D gene ambiguous. Germline CDR1 reads MNHEY; CDR2 reads SMNVEV (reference sequence). The CDR3 loop spans 15 amino acids. Trimming removed 6 bases at V and 8 bases at J, with 22 bases between. DNA for the CDR3: TGTGCCAGCAGCCCACGAGGGAAAAGGGATCGGGGCTACACCTTC. This gives the protein CASSPRGKRDRGYTF.

The genes are TRBV11-2 and TRBJ2-3; TRBD2 matches at 12 bases. Losses at the gene ends were 1 base for V and 4 bases for J; bases not matched to a gene: 9. The CDR3 runs 18 residues. Germline V gives CDR1 SGHAT, CDR2 FQNNGV. The CDR3 region is CASSLARLAGVLADTQYF. The CDR3 coding sequence is TGTGCCAGCAGCTTAGCCCGACTAGCGGGAGTTCTAGCAGATACGCAGTATTTT.

The rearrangement uses TRBV5-4 and TRBJ1-2; D is uncertain. Trimming removed 4 bases from V and 2 bases from J, with 9 bases in between. Germline V CDR1 and CDR2: SGHNT, YYREEE (reference sequence). The CDR3 runs to 13 residues. CDR3 DNA sequence: TGTGCCAGCAGCGGAGACCAGAACTATGGCTACACCTTC. It is translated as CASSGDQNYGYTF.

This rearrangement joins TRBV10-3 to TRBJ2-3; 10 nucleotides line up with TRBD2. The germline V gene has CDR1 ENHRY and CDR2 SYGVKD. The V gene end was trimmed by 8 bases and the J gene end by 3 bases; junction bases not matched to a gene: 5. There are 14 residues in the CDR3. As DNA, the CDR3 is TGTGCCATCGCTAGCGGGAGTAAAACAGATACGCAGTATTTT. It specifies CAIASGSKTDTQYF.

The chain carries TRBV27 and TRBJ1-5; TRBD1 matches 8 bases. The CDR3 has 15 amino acids. Germline trimming cut 2 bases from V and 6 bases from J; bases unmatched to any gene: 6. Germline CDR1 is MNHEY and CDR2 is SMNVEV (reference sequence). CDR3 in amino acids: CASSLVSGGTQPQHF. DNA of the CDR3: TGTGCCAGCAGTTTAGTGTCAGGGGGCACTCAGCCCCAGCATTTT.

The rearrangement joins TRBV5-6 to TRBJ2-1; 9 bases match TRBD2. With 0 bases clipped from V and 3 bases from J, the junction kept 1 base outside the gene matches. Germline CDR1 SGHDT, CDR2 YYEEEE. There are 15 residues in the CDR3. The chain's CDR3 is CASSLGLAVYNEQFF. The CDR3 coding sequence is TGTGCCAGCAGCTTGGGACTAGCGGTCTACAATGAGCAGTTCTTC.

The gene calls are TRBV25-1 and TRBJ2-2; a possible D gene is TRBD1 (6 bases). The CDR3 is made up of 13 amino acids. Germline loops: CDR1 MGHDK, CDR2 SYGVNS. The V end lost 6 bases, the J end lost 6 bases, and 11 bases lay between the germline ends. CDR3 DNA sequence: TGTGCCAGCAGGACAGGTTACCCCGGGGAGCTGTTTTTT. Translation: CASRTGYPGELFF.

The V gene is TRBV2, the J gene TRBJ2-1; 12 nucleotides agree with TRBD2. Per germline, CDR1 SNHLY and CDR2 FYNNEI. The CDR3 consists of 14 residues. V was pared by 7 bases and J by 9 bases, with 7 bases of the junction left unmatched. The CDR3 loop reads CASTSGRASIEQFF. CDR3 nucleotide sequence: TGTGCCAGCACTAGCGGGAGGGCCAGTATTGAGCAGTTCTTC.

The chain joins TRBV19 to TRBJ2-7, with 11 bases aligning to TRBD2. The V segment lost 3 bases and the J segment 4 bases; nucleotides outside the gene matches: 8. CDR1 is LNHDA, CDR2 SQIVND, per germline (reference sequence). The CDR3 spans 16 residues. The CDR3 reads CASSILGTSGRYEQYF. CDR3 nucleotide sequence: TGTGCCAGTAGTATTCTCGGGACTAGCGGAAGGTACGAGCAGTACTTC. Combining the CDR3 with reference TRBV19 and TRBJ2-7 gives the whole variable domain DGGITQSPKYLFRKEGQNVTLSCEQNLNHDAMYWYRQDPGQGLRLIYYSQIVNDFQKGDIAEGYSVSREKKESFPLTVTSAQKNPTAFYLCASSILGTSGRYEQYFGPGTRLTVT.

This clone was detected only once. The chain carries TRBV7-6 and TRBJ2-7; no reliable D call. CDR3 length equals 12 residues. V lost 5 bases and J lost 3, with 8 bases in between. Germline lookup yields CDR1 SGHVS and CDR2 FNYEAQ. CDR3 sequence reads: CASSEDIYEQYF. CDR3 DNA sequence: TGTGCCAGCAGCGAAGACATCTACGAGCAGTACTTC.

This clone was recorded a few times. This chain uses TRBV5-1 with TRBJ2-1; 9 bases match TRBD2. The CDR3 length is 15 residues. Germline V CDR1 and CDR2: SGHRS, YFSETQ. V shed 1 base and J 3 bases; nucleotides not matched to a gene: 2. The CDR3: CASSLSSGIYNEQFF. CDR3 DNA sequence: TGCGCCAGCAGCTTGTCTAGCGGGATCTACAATGAGCAGTTCTTC.

This sequence joins TRBV19 and TRBJ2-1; D is unclear. V gave up 1 base and J gave up 6 bases, with 10 bases separating them. Germline CDR1 reads LNHDA; CDR2 reads SQIVND (reference sequence). This CDR3 is 14 amino acids long. For the CDR3, the DNA is TGTGCCAGTAGTATAGCCCAGGCGTCCAATGAGCAGTTCTTC. As protein: CASSIAQASNEQFF.

A few counts support this clone. In nucleotides, the CDR3 is TGTGCCAGCATCCGACGGGGGGACACTGAAGCTTTCTTT. This translates into CASIRRGDTEAFF. This chain connects TRBV7-9 to TRBJ1-1; a possible D gene is TRBD1 (5 bases). Germline CDR1 SEHNR, CDR2 FQNEAQ (reference sequence). V was pared by 7 bases and J by 3 bases, with 12 bases between. CDR3 length: 13 amino acids.

This chain links TRBV10-2 with TRBJ2-1; D remains unclear. The CDR3 extends over 13 amino acids. The germline V and J ends were trimmed by 1 base and 6 bases, with 7 bases remaining between them. Germline V gives CDR1 WSHSY, CDR2 SAAADI. The CDR3 bases are TGCGCCAGCAGTGAGTTTGAGAGCAATGAGCAGTTCTTC. The encoded protein is CASSEFESNEQFF.